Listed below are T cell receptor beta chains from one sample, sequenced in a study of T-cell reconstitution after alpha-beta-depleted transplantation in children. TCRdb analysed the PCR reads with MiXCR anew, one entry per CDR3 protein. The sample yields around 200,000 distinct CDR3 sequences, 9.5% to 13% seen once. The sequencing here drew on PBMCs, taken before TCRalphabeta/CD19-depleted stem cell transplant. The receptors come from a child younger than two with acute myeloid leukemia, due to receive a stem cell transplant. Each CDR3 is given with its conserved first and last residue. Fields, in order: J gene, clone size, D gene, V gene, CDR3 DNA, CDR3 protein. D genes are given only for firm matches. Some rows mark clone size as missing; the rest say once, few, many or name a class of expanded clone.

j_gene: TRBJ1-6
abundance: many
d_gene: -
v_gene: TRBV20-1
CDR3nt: TGCAGTGCTCGCGGGGGGAGGTACCCACCCCTCCACTTT
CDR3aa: CSARGGRYPPLHF

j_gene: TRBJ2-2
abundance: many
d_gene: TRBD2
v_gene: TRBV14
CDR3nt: TGTGCCAGCAGCTGGACTAGCGGGGGGAATCCTAACACCGGGGAGCTGTTTTTT
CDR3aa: CASSWTSGGNPNTGELFF

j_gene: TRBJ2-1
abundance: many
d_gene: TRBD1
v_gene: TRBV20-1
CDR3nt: TGCAGTGCTACCAGGGGACAGAATGAGCAGTTCTTC
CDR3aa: CSATRGQNEQFF

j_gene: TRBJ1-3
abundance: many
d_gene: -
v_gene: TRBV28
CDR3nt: TGTGCCAGCAGTTCGGGTGGACAGGGAAACACCATATATTTT
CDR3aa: CASSSGGQGNTIYF

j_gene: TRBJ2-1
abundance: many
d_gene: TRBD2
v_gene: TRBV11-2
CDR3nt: TGTGCCAGCAGCTTAGACCGACTAGCGGGACTCTACAATGAGCAGTTCTTC
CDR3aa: CASSLDRLAGLYNEQFF

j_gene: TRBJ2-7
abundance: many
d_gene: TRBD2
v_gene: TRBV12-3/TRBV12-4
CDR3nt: TGTGCCAGCAGTTCCAGAGGGAGGGGATACTACGAGCAGTACTTC
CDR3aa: CASSSRGRGYYEQYF

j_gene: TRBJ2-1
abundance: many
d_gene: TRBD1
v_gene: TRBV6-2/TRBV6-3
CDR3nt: TGTGCCAGCAGTACCCGACAGGGGTACTACAATGAGCAGTTCTTC
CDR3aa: CASSTRQGYYNEQFF

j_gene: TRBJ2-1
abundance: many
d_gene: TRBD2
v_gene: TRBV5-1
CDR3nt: TGCGCCAGCAGCTTGGGCGGGGGGAGGAATGAGCAGTTCTTC
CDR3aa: CASSLGGGRNEQFF

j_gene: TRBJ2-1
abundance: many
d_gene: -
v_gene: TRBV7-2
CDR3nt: TGTGCCAGCAGCCTCGGACGGTCCCTAAGCAATGAGCAGTTCTTC
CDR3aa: CASSLGRSLSNEQFF

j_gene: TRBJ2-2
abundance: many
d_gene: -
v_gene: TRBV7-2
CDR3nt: TGTGCCAGCAGCTTAAGTAGCGGCTACACCGGGGAGCTGTTTTTT
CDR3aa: CASSLSSGYTGELFF

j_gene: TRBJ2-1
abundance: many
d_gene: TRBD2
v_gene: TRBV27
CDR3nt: TGTGCCAGCACCTCTAACCGTCTAGCGGGAGGCAATGAGCAGTTCTTC
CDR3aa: CASTSNRLAGGNEQFF

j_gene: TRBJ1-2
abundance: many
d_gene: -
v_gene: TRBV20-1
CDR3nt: TGCAGTGCCCCCTGGAGGGCGAGGGGCTACACCTTC
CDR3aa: CSAPWRARGYTF

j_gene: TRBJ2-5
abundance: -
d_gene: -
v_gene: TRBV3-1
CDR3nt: TGTGCCAGCAGCCAAGATCGCCGGGCCCAGTACTTC
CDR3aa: CASSQDRRAQYF

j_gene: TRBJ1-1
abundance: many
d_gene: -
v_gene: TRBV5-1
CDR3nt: TGCGCCAGCAGCCCCTTTGAAAGGAACACTGAAGCTTTCTTT
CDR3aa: CASSPFERNTEAFF

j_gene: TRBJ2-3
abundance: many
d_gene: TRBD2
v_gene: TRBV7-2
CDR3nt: TGTGCCAGCAGCTTATTTCTTAGCGGGGGGCCAACAGATACGCAGTATTTT
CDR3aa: CASSLFLSGGPTDTQYF

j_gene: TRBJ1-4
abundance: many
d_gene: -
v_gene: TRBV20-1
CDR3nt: TGCAGTGCTAGACCAGGGAAAGGAAAACTGTTTTTT
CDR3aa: CSARPGKGKLFF

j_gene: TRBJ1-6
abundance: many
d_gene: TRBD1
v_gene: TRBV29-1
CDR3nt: TGCAGCGCCGGACAGGAATATTCACCCCTCCACTTT
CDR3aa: CSAGQEYSPLHF

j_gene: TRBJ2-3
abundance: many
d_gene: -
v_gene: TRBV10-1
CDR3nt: TGCGCCAGCAGTCCCGCGGGACTCAACACAGATACGCAGTATTTT
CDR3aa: CASSPAGLNTDTQYF

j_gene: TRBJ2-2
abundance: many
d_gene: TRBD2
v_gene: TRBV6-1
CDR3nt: TGTGCCAGCAGTATGACTAGCGGGAGTAACACCGGGGAGCTGTTTTTT
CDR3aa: CASSMTSGSNTGELFF

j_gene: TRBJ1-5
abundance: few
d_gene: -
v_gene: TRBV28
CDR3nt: TGTGCCAGCAGTTTAACCCTCAATCAGCCCCAGCATTTT
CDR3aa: CASSLTLNQPQHF

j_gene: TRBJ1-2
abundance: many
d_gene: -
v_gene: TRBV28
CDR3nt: TGTGCCAGCAGTTTACTCGGGGTCTATGGCTACACCTTC
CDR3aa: CASSLLGVYGYTF

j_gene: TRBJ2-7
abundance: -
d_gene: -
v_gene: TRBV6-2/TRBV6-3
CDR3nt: TGTGCCAGCAGTTACGACATCGAGGGAACCTACGAGCAGTACTTC
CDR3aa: CASSYDIEGTYEQYF

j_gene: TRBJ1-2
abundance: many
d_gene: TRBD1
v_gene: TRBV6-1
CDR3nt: TGTGCCAGCAGCCCAGGGGGCCCTTATGGCTACACCTTC
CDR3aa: CASSPGGPYGYTF

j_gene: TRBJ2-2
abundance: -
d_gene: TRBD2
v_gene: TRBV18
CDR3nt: TGTGCCAGCTCACCGTTCCAGACTAGCGGGAGGCCCGGGGAGCTGTTTTTT
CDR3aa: CASSPFQTSGRPGELFF

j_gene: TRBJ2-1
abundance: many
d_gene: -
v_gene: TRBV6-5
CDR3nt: TGTGCCAGCAGTTACTCGGCGGGATCTAGCCCCCCGTTCTTC
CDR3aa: CASSYSAGSSPPFF

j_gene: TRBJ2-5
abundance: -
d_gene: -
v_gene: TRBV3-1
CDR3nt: TGTGCCAGCAGCCACTCCGGGACATCGGAGACCCAGTACTTC
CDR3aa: CASSHSGTSETQYF

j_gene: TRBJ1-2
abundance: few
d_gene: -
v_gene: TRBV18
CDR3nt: TGTGCCAGCTCACCACCGGGCAGGGAGGATGGCTACACCTTC
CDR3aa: CASSPPGREDGYTF

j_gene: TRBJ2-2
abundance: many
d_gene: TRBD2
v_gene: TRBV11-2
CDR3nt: TGTGCCAGCAGCCCCTACCTCCCCCAACGGGGGGGCACCGGGGAGCTGTTTTTT
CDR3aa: CASSPYLPQRGGTGELFF